The 24 T cell receptor beta chains presented below share a single source sample, sequenced in a study of blood T cell repertoires in COVID-19 (TCRdb year 2020). The library was produced with the immunoSEQ multiplex PCR assay. The table was pulled from immuneACCESS by TCRdb, which kept in-frame rearrangements only. Such tables lose some clones; where checked, under half of the loss comes from unresolved V genes, and the rest has no known cause. This sample holds approximately 220,000 clones; less than 90% were observed only once. About 2.2% of the sample is taken by the ten largest. Sample: peripheral blood. The receptor source for this set is a woman aged 50 to 60 with acute or convalescent COVID-19.

The chain combines TRBV19 with TRBJ2-1; 9 bases are a match to TRBD1. Trimming took 7 bases from V and 2 from J; bases not matched to a gene: 9. CDR1 is LNHDA, CDR2 SQIVND, per germline (reference sequence). This CDR3 region has 16 residues. The DNA of the CDR3 is TGTGCCAGTACCCCGGTGGGGACAGGGACCTACAATGAGCAGTTCTTC. This sequence encodes CASTPVGTGTYNEQFF.

This clone appeared a few times. The V call is TRBV6-1, the J call TRBJ1-5; D is ambiguous. Trimming took off 3 bases at V and 0 bases at J, with 3 bases between the two ends. The CDR3 runs 13 residues. CDR1 and CDR2 from the germline V gene are MNHNS and SASEGT. CDR3 sequence: CASSEYSNQPQHF. CDR3 sequence (DNA): TGTGCCAGCAGTGAGTATAGCAATCAGCCCCAGCATTTT.

This clone was counted between two and nine times. The CDR3 loop reads CASSRGHQGGYTF. Written as DNA, the CDR3 is TGCGCCAGCAGTCGTGGGCATCAGGGTGGCTACACCTTC. V and J are TRBV10-2 and TRBJ1-2; D may be TRBD1 (5 bases). Germline CDR1 is WSHSY and CDR2 is SAAADI. V shed 5 bases and J shed 7 bases, with 14 bases lying between them. The CDR3 sequence is 13 residues long.

The CDR3 sequence is CASRPQPGGPYEQYF. CDR3 DNA: TGTGCCAGCAGGCCACAACCGGGAGGGCCCTACGAGCAGTACTTC. The chain couples TRBV6-4 to TRBJ2-7; 8 bases line up with TRBD2. Germline loops: CDR1 MRHNA, CDR2 SNTAGT. This CDR3 is built from 15 residues. V shed 6 bases and J 2 bases; nucleotides not matched to a gene: 9.

The chain has TRBV11-2 and TRBJ2-1; 9 nucleotides agree with TRBD1. The germline gives CDR1 SGHAT, CDR2 FQNNGV. The J segment lost 4 bases and the V segment lost 4 bases, leaving 8 bases of the junction unmatched. The CDR3 is 16 residues long. This CDR3 is CASSSPDRGLYNEQFF. In DNA, the CDR3 is TGTGCCAGCAGCTCCCCGGACAGGGGATTATACAATGAGCAGTTCTTC.

The count of this clone is one. The J gene is TRBJ1-1, the V gene TRBV27; 10 nucleotides align to TRBD1. J was trimmed by 2 bases and V by 5 bases; bases with no gene match: 8. Germline-derived CDR1 and CDR2 are MNHEY and SMNVEV (reference sequence). The CDR3 runs to 16 residues. The CDR3 here is CASSAWTGGGNTEAFF. The DNA for the CDR3 is TGTGCCAGCAGTGCATGGACAGGGGGGGGAAACACTGAAGCTTTCTTT.

V usage is TRBV9 and J usage is TRBJ2-7, with TRBD2 matching 9 bases. Germline lookup yields CDR1 SGDLS and CDR2 YYNGEE. The CDR3 is made up of 14 amino acids. With V trimmed by 2 bases and J by 6 bases, 6 bases remained unmatched. CDR3 sequence reads: CASSVGTSRFEQYF. CDR3 DNA sequence: TGTGCCAGCAGCGTCGGGACTAGCCGCTTCGAGCAGTACTTC.

This sequence joins TRBV18 and TRBJ1-2; D is undetermined. Trimming stripped 0 bases from V and 4 bases from J, with 9 bases between. Germline CDR1 KGHSH, CDR2 LQKENI. This CDR3 contains 14 residues. The CDR3 nucleotides are TGTGCCAGCTCACCACCGGTTGGCCTCTATGGCTACACCTTC. Its translation: CASSPPVGLYGYTF. Variable domain in full (rest from reference TRBV18 and TRBJ1-2): NAGVMQNPRHLVRRRGQEARLRCSPMKGHSHVYWYRQLPEEGLKFMVYLQKENIIDESGMPKERFSAEFPKEGPSILRIQQVVRGDSAAYFCASSPPVGLYGYTFGSGTRLTVV.

V and J are TRBV7-9 and TRBJ1-4, with 9 bases lining up with TRBD1. The germline V gene has CDR1 SEHNR and CDR2 FQNEAQ (reference sequence). There are 15 residues in the CDR3. V shed 0 bases, J shed 5 bases, and the junction held 1 base outside the gene matches. This CDR3 reads CASSLATGGNEKLFF. In DNA form, the CDR3 reads TGTGCCAGCAGCTTAGCGACAGGGGGGAATGAAAAACTGTTTTTT.

CDR3: CASSLQAGGIETQYF. The CDR3 bases are TGTGCCAGCAGCTTACAAGCGGGGGGAATAGAGACCCAGTACTTC. The chain employs TRBV11-2 and TRBJ2-5, with 9 bases identical to TRBD2. This CDR3 region has 15 residues. V dropped 2 bases and J dropped 4; count of bases not matched to a gene: 5. Germline V gene sequence: CDR1 SGHAT, CDR2 FQNNGV.

The chain recombines TRBV6-6 with TRBJ1-4; 9 bases map to TRBD1. V gave up 4 bases and J gave up 8 bases; unmatched junction bases: 5. The CDR3 sequence is 14 residues long. Germline CDR1 reads MNHNY; CDR2 reads SVGAGI (reference sequence). The CDR3 sequence: CASSSRTGDEKLFF. CDR3 sequence (DNA): TGTGCCAGCAGTTCCCGGACAGGGGACGAAAAACTGTTTTTT.

The rearrangement uses TRBV18 and TRBJ2-1; 9 bases map to TRBD1. Losses at the gene ends were 4 bases for V and 12 bases for J; bases not matched to a gene: 25. CDR1 and CDR2 (germline): KGHSH, LQKENI. The CDR3 runs 19 residues. CDR3 residues: CASSRAMDLPGQGAGGQFF. The CDR3, as DNA: TGTGCCAGCTCACGTGCGATGGACCTACCGGGACAGGGAGCCGGGGGGCAGTTCTTC. The full variable domain, in which reference TRBV18 and TRBJ2-1 provide the parts outside the CDR3, is NAGVMQNPRHLVRRRGQEARLRCSPMKGHSHVYWYRQLPEEGLKFMVYLQKENIIDESGMPKERFSAEFPKEGPSILRIQQVVRGDSAAYFCASSRAMDLPGQGAGGQFFGPGTRLTVL.

V is TRBV13 and J is TRBJ2-3; 12 bases agree with TRBD2. The CDR3 is 16 residues long. Trimming removed 5 bases from V and 6 bases from J; junction bases left unmatched: 9. Germline assignment: CDR1 PRHDT and CDR2 FYEKMQ (reference sequence). DNA of the CDR3: TGTGCCAGCAGCCAAACCCGACTAGCGGGGGCGGATACGCAGTATTTT. As protein: CASSQTRLAGADTQYF.

The rearrangement joins TRBV24-1 to TRBJ2-1; D is uncertain. V was clipped by 8 bases and J by 8 bases, with 9 bases between them. This CDR3 has 11 residues. The V gene's germline CDR1 is KGHDR and CDR2 SFDVKD. CDR3: CATTLGDEQFF. The CDR3 DNA is TGTGCCACCACCTTGGGCGATGAGCAGTTCTTC.

The chain is built from TRBV29-1 and TRBJ1-5; TRBD1 is a possible D gene (6 bases). Trimming removed 7 bases from V and 2 bases from J, with 9 bases in between. The CDR3 is made up of 12 amino acids. Germline V gene sequence: CDR1 SQVTM, CDR2 ANQGSEA. The CDR3: CSGQEGNQPQHF. CDR3 sequence (DNA): TGCAGCGGACAGGAGGGCAATCAGCCCCAGCATTTT. Supplemented by reference TRBV29-1 and TRBJ1-5, the full variable domain reads SAVISQKPSRDICQRGTSLTIQCQVDSQVTMMFWYRQQPGQSLTLIATANQGSEATYESGFVIDKFPISRPNLTFSTLTVSNMSPEDSSIYLCSGQEGNQPQHFGDGTRLSIL.

J is TRBJ2-7 and V is TRBV30, with a weak D call TRBD2 (7 bases). The V end was cut by 3 bases, the J end by 4 bases, with 13 bases between. The CDR3 is made up of 13 amino acids. Germline V CDR1 and CDR2: GTSNPN, SVGIG (reference sequence). DNA of the CDR3: TGTGCCTGGAGAGGGGGGGGTCGGTACGAGCAGTACTTC. This gives the protein CAWRGGGRYEQYF.

The rearrangement uses TRBV6-5 and TRBJ2-7; 10 bases map to TRBD2. V gave up 6 bases and J gave up 3 bases; unmatched junction bases: 5. The CDR3 sequence is 14 residues long. Germline lookup yields CDR1 MNHEY and CDR2 SVGAGI. CDR3 coding DNA: TGTGCCAGCAGGGGACTAGCGAATAGCTACGAGCAGTACTTC. Protein product: CASRGLANSYEQYF.

This clone has only one observation. CDR3 DNA sequence: TGTGCCAGTAGTATAGGGCAGGGGACGGCCGGGGAGCTGTTTTTT. Translated, it gives CASSIGQGTAGELFF. The chain is built from TRBV19 and TRBJ2-2; D perhaps matches TRBD1 (6 bases). CDR1 LNHDA and CDR2 SQIVND come from the germline V gene (reference sequence). The CDR3 extends over 15 amino acids. Trimming took 1 base from V and 6 from J, leaving 12 bases between them.

The rearrangement links TRBV27 to TRBJ2-2, with D maybe TRBD2 (6 bases). V was clipped by 0 bases and J by 0 bases, with 8 bases between them. Germline V gene sequence: CDR1 MNHEY, CDR2 SMNVEV (reference sequence). This CDR3 has 16 amino acids. Written as DNA, the CDR3 is TGTGCCAGCAGTTTATCTGCGGGGACGAACACCGGGGAGCTGTTTTTT. Translated, it gives CASSLSAGTNTGELFF.

This chain uses TRBV10-2 with TRBJ1-1, with no clear D. CDR3 length: 14 residues. Trimming shortened V by 8 bases and J by 3 bases, and 16 bases separated the two germline ends. Germline CDR1 and CDR2: WSHSY and SAAADI. CDR3 nucleotides: TGCGCCAGCTCCCGGGGTATTCGGGACACTGAAGCTTTCTTT. This encodes CASSRGIRDTEAFF.

A word on this clone: Other DNA sequences in the sample encode the same CDR3. The rearrangement uses TRBV11-3 and TRBJ1-1; D is uncertain. Looked up from germline, CDR1 is SGHNT and CDR2 is YENEEA. The CDR3 length is 12 residues. V lost 3 bases, J lost 3 bases, and 5 bases lay in between. The CDR3 loop is CASSLRDTEAFF. Written as DNA, the CDR3 is TGTGCCAGCAGCTTGCGCGACACTGAAGCTTTCTTT. Looking up the rest from reference TRBV11-3 and TRBJ1-1 gives the full variable domain: EAGVVQSPRYKIIEKKQPVAFWCNPISGHNTLYWYLQNLGQGPELLIRYENEEAVDDSQLPKDRFSAERLKGVDSTLKIQPAELGDSAVYLCASSLRDTEAFFGQGTRLTVV.

The chain recombines TRBV2 with TRBJ2-3, with D maybe TRBD1 (6 bases). Trimming removed 2 bases at V and 7 bases at J, with 13 bases between. The CDR3 is made up of 14 amino acids. From germline, CDR1 is SNHLY and CDR2 FYNNEI. The CDR3 here is CASSEIRTVNTQYF. DNA of the CDR3: TGTGCCAGCAGTGAAATTCGGACAGTGAATACGCAGTATTTT.

The CDR3 reads CASSQAYPTGYGYTF. The DNA for the CDR3 is TGTGCCAGCAGCCAAGCTTACCCCACCGGCTATGGCTACACCTTC. This rearrangement joins TRBV3-1 (or the pseudogene TRBV3-2) to TRBJ1-2; D is unclear. In germline, CDR1 is LGHDT, CDR2 YNNKEL (reference sequence). This CDR3 is built from 15 residues. V was cut by 1 base and J by 4 bases, with 13 bases left in between.

V usage is TRBV28 and J usage is TRBJ1-6; a weak D match, TRBD1 (5 bases). Germline V gene sequence: CDR1 MDHEN, CDR2 SYDVKM. Trimming pared 4 bases from V and 3 bases from J, leaving 16 bases between. There are 17 residues in the CDR3. The CDR3 coding sequence is TGTGCCAGCAGTTCCCAGTTGGGCGGGGGCTATAATTCACCCCTCCACTTT. Protein product: CASSSQLGGGYNSPLHF.